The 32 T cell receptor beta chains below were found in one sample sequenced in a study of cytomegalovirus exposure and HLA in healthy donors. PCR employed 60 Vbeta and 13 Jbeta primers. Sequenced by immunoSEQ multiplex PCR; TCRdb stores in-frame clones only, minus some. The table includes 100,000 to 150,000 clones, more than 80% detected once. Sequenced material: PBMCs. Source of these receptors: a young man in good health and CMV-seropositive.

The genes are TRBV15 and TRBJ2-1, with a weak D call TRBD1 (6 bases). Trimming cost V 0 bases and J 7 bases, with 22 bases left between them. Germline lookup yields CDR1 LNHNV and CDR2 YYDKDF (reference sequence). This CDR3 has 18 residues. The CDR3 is CATSRELPQGGGKNEQFF. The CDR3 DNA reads TGTGCCACCAGCAGAGAACTTCCACAGGGTGGTGGTAAAAATGAGCAGTTCTTC.

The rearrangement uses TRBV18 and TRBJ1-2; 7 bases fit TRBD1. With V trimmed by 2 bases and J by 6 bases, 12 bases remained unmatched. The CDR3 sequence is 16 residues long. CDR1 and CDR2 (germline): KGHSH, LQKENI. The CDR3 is CASSPFHGTEDDGYTF. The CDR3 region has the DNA TGTGCCAGCTCACCATTCCACGGGACAGAAGACGATGGCTACACCTTC.

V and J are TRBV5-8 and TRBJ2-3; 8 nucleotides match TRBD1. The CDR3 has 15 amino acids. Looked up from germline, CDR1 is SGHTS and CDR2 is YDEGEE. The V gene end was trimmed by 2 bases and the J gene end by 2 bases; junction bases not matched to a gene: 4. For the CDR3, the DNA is TGTGCCAGCAGCTTAGACAGGGGAGCCACAGATACGCAGTATTTT. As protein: CASSLDRGATDTQYF.

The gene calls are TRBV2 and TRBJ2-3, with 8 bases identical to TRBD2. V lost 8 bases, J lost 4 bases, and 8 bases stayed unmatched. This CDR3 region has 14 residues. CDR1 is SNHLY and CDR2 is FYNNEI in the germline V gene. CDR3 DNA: TGTGCCAGCCGTTACAGCGGGGGTGCAGATACGCAGTATTTT. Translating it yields CASRYSGGADTQYF.

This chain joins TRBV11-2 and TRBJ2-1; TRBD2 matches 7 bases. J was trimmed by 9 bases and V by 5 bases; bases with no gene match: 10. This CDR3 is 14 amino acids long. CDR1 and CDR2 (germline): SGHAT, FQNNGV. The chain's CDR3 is CASSRDYKGGEQFF. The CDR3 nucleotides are TGTGCCAGCAGCCGGGACTACAAAGGAGGTGAGCAGTTCTTC. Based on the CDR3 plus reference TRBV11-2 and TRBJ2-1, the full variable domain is EAGVAQSPRYKIIEKRQSVAFWCNPISGHATLYWYQQILGQGPKLLIQFQNNGVVDDSQLPKDRFSAERLKGVDSTLKIQPAKLEDSAVYLCASSRDYKGGEQFFGPGTRLTVL.

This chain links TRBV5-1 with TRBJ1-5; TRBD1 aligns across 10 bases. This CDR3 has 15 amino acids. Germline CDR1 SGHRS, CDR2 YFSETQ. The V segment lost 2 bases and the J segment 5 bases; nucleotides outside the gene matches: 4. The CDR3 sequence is CASSLDRGRDQPQHF. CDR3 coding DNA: TGCGCCAGCAGCTTAGACAGGGGGCGCGATCAGCCCCAGCATTTT.

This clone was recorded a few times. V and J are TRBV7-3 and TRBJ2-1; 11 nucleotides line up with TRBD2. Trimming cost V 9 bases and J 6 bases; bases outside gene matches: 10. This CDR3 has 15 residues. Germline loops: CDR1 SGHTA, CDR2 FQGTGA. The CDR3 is CASSQASGGLNEQFF. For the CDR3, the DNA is TGTGCCAGTTCCCAGGCTAGCGGGGGGCTCAATGAGCAGTTCTTC.

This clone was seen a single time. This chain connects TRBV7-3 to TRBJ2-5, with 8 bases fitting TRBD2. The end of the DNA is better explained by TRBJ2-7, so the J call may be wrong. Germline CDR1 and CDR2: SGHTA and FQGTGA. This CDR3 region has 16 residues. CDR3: CASSLSGGISSYEQYF. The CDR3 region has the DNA TGTGCCAGCAGCTTGAGCGGGGGAATCAGCTCCTACGAGCAGTACTTC.

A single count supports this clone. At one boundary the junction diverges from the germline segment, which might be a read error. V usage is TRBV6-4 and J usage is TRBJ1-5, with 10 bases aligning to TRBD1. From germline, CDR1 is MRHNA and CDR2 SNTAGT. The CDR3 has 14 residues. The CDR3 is CASSETGGKQPQHF. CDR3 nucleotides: TGTGCCAGCAGTGAGACAGGGGGCAAGCAGCCCCAGCATTTT.

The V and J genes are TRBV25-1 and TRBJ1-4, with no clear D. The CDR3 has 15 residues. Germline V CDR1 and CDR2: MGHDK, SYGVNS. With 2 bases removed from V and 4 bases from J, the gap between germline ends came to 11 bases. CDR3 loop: CASSEDVASNEKLFF. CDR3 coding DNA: TGTGCCAGCAGTGAAGATGTGGCCAGTAATGAAAAACTGTTTTTT.

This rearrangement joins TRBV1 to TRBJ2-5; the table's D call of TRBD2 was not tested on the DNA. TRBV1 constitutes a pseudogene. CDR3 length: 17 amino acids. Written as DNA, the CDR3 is TGCACCAGCAGCCAAGATCTTGGCCCTAGCGGGGGAGAGACCCAGTACTTC. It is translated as CTSSQDLGPSGGETQYF.

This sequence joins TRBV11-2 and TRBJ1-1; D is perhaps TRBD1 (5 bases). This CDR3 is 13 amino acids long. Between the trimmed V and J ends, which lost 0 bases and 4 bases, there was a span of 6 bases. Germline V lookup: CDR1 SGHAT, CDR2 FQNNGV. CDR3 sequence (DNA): TGTGCCAGCAGCTTAGAGGGGGGCACTGAAGCTTTCTTT. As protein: CASSLEGGTEAFF.

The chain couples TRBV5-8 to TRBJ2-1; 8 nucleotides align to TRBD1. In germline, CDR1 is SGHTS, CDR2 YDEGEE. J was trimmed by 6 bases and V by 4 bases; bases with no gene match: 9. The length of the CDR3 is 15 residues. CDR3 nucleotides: TGTGCCAGCAGCCGATCCGGGACAGGCGTCAATGAGCAGTTCTTC. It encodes CASSRSGTGVNEQFF.

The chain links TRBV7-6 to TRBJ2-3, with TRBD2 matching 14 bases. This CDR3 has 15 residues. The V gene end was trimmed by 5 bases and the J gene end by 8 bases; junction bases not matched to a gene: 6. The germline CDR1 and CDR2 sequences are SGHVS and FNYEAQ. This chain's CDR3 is CASSATSGGASTQYF. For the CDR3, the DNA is TGTGCCAGCAGCGCGACTAGCGGGGGGGCCAGTACGCAGTATTTT.

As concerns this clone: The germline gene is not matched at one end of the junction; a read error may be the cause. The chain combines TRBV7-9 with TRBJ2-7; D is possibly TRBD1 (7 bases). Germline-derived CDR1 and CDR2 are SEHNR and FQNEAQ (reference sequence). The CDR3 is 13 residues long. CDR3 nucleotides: TGTTCCAGCAGCTTGGGTCAGGGGGGCGAGCAGTACTTC. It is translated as CSSSLGQGGEQYF.

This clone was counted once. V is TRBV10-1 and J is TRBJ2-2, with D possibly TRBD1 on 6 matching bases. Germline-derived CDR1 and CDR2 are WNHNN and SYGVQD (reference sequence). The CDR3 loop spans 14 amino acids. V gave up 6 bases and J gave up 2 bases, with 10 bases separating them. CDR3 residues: CASRSDRNTGELFF. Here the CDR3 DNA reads TGCGCCAGCAGGTCGGACAGAAACACCGGGGAGCTGTTTTTT.

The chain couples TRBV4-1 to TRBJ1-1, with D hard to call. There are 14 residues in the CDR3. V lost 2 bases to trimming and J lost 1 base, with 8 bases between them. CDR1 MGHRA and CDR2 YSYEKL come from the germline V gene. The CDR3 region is CASSQNTENTEAFF. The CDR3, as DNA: TGCGCCAGCAGCCAAAACACAGAGAACACTGAAGCTTTCTTT.

In nucleotides, the CDR3 is TGTGCCAGCCACGAAGCTATATCAACCGGGGAGCTGTTTTTT. As protein: CASHEAISTGELFF. This chain links TRBV7-6 with TRBJ2-2; D gene ambiguous. Germline CDR1 SGHVS, CDR2 FNYEAQ. Between the trimmed V and J ends, which lost 8 bases and 5 bases, there was a span of 15 bases. This CDR3 spans 14 amino acids.

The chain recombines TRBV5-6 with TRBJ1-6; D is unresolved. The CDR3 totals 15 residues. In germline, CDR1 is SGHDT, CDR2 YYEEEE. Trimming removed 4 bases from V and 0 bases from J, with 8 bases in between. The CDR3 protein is CASSPTYSYNSPLHF. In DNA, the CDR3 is TGTGCCAGCAGCCCTACGTACTCCTATAATTCACCCCTCCACTTT.

DNA of the CDR3: TGTGCCAGCAGCCTGGGACTAGCGGGTATTAATGAGCAGTTCTTC. Amino acid sequence: CASSLGLAGINEQFF. The chain carries TRBV6-4 and TRBJ2-1; 12 bases agree with TRBD2. Germline V gives CDR1 MRHNA, CDR2 SNTAGT. Trimming at V came to 6 bases and at J to 7 bases, leaving 7 bases not matched to a gene. The CDR3 is 15 amino acids.

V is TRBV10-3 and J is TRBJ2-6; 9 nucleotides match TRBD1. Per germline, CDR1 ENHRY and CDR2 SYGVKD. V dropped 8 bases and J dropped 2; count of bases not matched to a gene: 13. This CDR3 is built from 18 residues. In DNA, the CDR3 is TGTGCCATCCCGCGGGACAGGGTAACAGTTGCTGGGGCCAACGTCCTGACTTTC. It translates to CAIPRDRVTVAGANVLTF.

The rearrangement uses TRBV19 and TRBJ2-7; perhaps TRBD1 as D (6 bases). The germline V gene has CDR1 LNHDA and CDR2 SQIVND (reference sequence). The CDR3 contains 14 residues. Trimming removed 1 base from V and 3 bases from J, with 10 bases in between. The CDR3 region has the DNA TGTGCCAGTAGTATAGCTGGGGGCGACTACGAGCAGTACTTC. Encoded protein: CASSIAGGDYEQYF.

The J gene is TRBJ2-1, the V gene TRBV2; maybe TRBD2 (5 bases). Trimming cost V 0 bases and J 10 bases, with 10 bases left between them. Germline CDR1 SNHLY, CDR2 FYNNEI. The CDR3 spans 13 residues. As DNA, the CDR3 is TGTGCCAGCAGTGAAGCAGATCCGGGGGAGCAGTTCTTC. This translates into CASSEADPGEQFF.

The CDR3 loop is CASSLALAGGRGGSDEQFF. Written as DNA, the CDR3 is TGCGCCAGCAGCTTGGCCCTAGCGGGGGGCCGCGGGGGCTCGGATGAGCAGTTCTTC. This rearrangement joins TRBV5-1 to TRBJ2-1; 11 bases are shared with TRBD2. Germline CDR1 SGHRS, CDR2 YFSETQ. The length of the CDR3 is 19 residues. The V segment lost 0 bases and the J segment 8 bases; nucleotides outside the gene matches: 16.

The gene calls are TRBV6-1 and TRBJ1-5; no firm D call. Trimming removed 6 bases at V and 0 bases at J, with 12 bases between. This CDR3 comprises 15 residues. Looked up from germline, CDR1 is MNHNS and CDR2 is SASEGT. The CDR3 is CASRAALYSNQPQHF. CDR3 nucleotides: TGTGCCAGCAGAGCGGCATTGTATAGCAATCAGCCCCAGCATTTT.

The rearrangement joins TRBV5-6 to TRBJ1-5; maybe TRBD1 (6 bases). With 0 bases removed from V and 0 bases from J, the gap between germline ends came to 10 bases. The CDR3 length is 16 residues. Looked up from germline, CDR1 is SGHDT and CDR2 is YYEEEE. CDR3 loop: CASSLGRGRSNQPQHF. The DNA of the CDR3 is TGTGCCAGCAGCTTGGGCAGGGGCCGTAGCAATCAGCCCCAGCATTTT.

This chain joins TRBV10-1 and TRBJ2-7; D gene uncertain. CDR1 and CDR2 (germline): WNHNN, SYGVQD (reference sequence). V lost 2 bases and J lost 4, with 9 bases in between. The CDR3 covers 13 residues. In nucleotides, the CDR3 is TGCGCCAGCAGTGAGATGTCAGGATACGAGCAGTACTTC. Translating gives CASSEMSGYEQYF.

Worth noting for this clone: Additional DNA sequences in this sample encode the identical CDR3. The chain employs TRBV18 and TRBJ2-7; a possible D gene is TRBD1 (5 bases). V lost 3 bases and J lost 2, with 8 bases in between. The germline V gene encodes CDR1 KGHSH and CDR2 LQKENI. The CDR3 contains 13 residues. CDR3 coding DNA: TGTGCCAGCTCACCGTCAGGGACCTACGAGCAGTACTTC. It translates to CASSPSGTYEQYF.

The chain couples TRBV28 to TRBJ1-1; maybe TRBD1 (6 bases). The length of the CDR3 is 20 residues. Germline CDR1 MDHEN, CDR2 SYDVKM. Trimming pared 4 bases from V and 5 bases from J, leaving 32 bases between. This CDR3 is CASSSGSPDRSLFSWTEAFF. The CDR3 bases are TGTGCCAGCAGTTCCGGGTCCCCAGACAGGAGTTTATTTTCGTGGACTGAAGCTTTCTTT.

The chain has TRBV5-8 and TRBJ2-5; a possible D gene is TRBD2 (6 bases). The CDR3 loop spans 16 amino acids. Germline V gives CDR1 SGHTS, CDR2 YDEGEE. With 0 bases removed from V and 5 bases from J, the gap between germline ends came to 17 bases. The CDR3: CASSLGLAEFEETQYF. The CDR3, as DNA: TGTGCCAGCAGCTTGGGGTTAGCGGAGTTTGAGGAGACCCAGTACTTC.

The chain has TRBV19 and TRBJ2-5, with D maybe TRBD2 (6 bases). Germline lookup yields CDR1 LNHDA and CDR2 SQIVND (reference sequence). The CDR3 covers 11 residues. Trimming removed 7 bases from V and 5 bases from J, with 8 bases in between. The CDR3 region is CASKSGETQYF. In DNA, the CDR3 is TGTGCCAGTAAAAGCGGGGAGACCCAGTACTTC.

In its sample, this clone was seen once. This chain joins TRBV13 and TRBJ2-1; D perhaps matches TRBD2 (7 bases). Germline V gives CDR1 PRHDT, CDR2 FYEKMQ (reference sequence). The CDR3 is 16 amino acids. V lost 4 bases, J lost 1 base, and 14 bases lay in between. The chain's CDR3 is CASSSGGPWSYNEQFF. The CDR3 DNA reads TGTGCCAGCAGCTCGGGGGGCCCCTGGTCCTACAATGAGCAGTTCTTC.